This T cell receptor (beta chain) was recorded in a study of STAT5B mutations in CD4+ large granular lymphocyte leukemia. Germline V gene lookup returns CDR1 MNHNY and CDR2 SVGAGI (reference sequence). Trimming shortened V by 5 bases and J by 5 bases, and 18 bases separated the two germline ends. The CDR3 sequence is 15 residues long. Control samples were healthy donors' buffy coats. Measured with immunoSEQ multiplex PCR; TCRdb has only the in-frame clones, and not every one. The table includes about 32,000 clones, around 81% detected once. The sample taken for sequencing was CD4+ T cells from blood buffy coats. The sequence was collected from a human donor in good health. The chain carries TRBV6-6 and TRBJ2-5; D perhaps matches TRBD1 (6 bases). DNA for the CDR3: TGTGCCAGCAGTCCCCAGGGGCCGGGGTGGGAGACCCAGTACTTC. Its translation is CASSPQGPGWETQYF.